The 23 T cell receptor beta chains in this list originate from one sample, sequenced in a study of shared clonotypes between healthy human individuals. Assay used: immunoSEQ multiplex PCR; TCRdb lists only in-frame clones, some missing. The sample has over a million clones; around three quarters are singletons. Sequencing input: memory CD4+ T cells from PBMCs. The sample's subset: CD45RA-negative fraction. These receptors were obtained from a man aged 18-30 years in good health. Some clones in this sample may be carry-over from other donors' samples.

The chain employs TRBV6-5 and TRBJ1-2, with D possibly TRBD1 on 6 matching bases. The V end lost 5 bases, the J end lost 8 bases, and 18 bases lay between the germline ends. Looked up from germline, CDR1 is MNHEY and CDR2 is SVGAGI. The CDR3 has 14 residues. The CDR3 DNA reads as TGTGCCAGCAGTAGGTCCGGTGGACAGTCCGGCTACACCTTC. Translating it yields CASSRSGGQSGYTF.

CDR3 sequence reads: CASNVGGAGGSNQPQHF. In nucleotides, the CDR3 is TGTGCCAGCAACGTAGGCGGGGCGGGGGGAAGCAATCAGCCCCAGCATTTT. The genes are TRBV28 and TRBJ1-5, with D possibly TRBD1 on 5 matching bases. Trimming shortened V by 7 bases and J by 1 base, and 20 bases separated the two germline ends. This CDR3 region has 17 residues. CDR1 is MDHEN, CDR2 SYDVKM, per germline.

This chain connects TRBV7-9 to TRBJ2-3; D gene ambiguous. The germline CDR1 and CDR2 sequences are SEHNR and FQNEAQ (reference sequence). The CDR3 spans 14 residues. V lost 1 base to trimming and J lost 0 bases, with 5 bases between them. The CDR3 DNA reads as TGTGCCAGCAGCTTAGGGAAGAGCACAGATACGCAGTATTTT. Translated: CASSLGKSTDTQYF. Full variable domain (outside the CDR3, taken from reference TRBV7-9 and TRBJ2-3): DTGVSQNPRHKITKRGQNVTFRCDPISEHNRLYWYRQTLGQGPEFLTYFQNEAQLEKSRLLSDRFSAERPKGSFSTLEIQRTEQGDSAMYLCASSLGKSTDTQYFGPGTRLTVL.

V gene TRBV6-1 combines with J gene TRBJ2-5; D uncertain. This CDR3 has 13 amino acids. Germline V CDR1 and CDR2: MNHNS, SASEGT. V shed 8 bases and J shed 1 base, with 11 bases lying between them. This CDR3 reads CASRRSFQETQYF. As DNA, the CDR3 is TGTGCCAGCCGGAGAAGCTTCCAAGAGACCCAGTACTTC.

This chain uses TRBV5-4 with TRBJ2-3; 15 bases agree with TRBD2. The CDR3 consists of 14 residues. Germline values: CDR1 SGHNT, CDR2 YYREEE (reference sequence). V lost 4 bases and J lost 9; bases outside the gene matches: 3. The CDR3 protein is CASSQGTSGRTQYF. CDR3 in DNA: TGTGCCAGCAGCCAAGGGACTAGCGGGAGGACGCAGTATTTT.

The CDR3 nucleotides are TGTGCCAGCAGCATAGATAGCGGGTCGGTCGGGGAGCTGTTTTTT. Its protein is CASSIDSGSVGELFF. This chain connects TRBV7-2 to TRBJ2-2, with 7 bases matching TRBD2. This CDR3 spans 15 amino acids. Germline CDR1 is SGHTA and CDR2 is FQGNSA. With V trimmed by 5 bases and J by 7 bases, 10 bases remained unmatched.

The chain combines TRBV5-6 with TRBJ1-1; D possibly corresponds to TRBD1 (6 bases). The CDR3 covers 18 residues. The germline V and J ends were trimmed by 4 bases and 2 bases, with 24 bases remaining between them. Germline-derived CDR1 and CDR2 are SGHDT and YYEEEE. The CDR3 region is CASSPTWAGAIPNTEAFF. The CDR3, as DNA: TGTGCCAGCAGCCCCACCTGGGCGGGGGCAATCCCTAACACTGAAGCTTTCTTT.

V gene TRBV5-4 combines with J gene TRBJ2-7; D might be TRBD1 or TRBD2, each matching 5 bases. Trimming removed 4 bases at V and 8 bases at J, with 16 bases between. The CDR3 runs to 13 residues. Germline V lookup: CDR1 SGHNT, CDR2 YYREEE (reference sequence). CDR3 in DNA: TGTGCCAGCAGCCGGGACGGTTCGGGGAAGCAGTACTTC. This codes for CASSRDGSGKQYF.

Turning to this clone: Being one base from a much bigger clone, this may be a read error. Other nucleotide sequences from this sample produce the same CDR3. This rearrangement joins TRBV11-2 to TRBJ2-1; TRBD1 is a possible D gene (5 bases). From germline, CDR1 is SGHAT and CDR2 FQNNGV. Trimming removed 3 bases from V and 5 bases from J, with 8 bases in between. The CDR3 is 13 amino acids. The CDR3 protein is CASSLGRNNEQFF. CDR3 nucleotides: TGTGCCAGCAGCTTGGGGCGGAACAATGAGCAGTTCTTC.

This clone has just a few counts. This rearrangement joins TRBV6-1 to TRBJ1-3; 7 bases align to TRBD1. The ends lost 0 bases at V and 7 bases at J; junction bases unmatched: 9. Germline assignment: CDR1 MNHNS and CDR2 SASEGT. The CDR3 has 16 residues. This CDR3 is CASSEAGQLGANTIYF. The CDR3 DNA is TGTGCCAGCAGTGAAGCGGGACAGTTAGGCGCGAACACCATATATTTT.

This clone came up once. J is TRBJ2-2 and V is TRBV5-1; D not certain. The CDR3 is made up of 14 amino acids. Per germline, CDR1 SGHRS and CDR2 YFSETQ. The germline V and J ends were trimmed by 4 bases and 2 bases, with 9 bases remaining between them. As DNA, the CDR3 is TGCGCCAGCAGCGGGCGGAGTAACACCGGGGAGCTGTTTTTT. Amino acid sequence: CASSGRSNTGELFF. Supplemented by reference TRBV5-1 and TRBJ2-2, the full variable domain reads KAGVTQTPRYLIKTRGQQVTLSCSPISGHRSVSWYQQTPGQGLQFLFEYFSETQRNKGNFPGRFSGRQFSNSRSEMNVSTLELGDSALYLCASSGRSNTGELFFGEGSRLTVL.

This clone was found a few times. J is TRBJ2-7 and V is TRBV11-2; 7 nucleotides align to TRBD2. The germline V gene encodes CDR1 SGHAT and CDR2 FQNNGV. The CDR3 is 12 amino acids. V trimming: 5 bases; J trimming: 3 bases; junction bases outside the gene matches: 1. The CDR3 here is CASSGRDYEQYF. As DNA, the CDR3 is TGTGCCAGCAGCGGGAGGGACTACGAGCAGTACTTC.

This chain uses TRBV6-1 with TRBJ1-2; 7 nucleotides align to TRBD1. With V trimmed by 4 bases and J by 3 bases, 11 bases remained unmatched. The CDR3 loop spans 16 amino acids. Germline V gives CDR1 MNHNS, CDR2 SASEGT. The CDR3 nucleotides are TGTGCCAGCAGTGCAGATTCCGGGACAGAGTACTATGGCTACACCTTC. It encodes CASSADSGTEYYGYTF.

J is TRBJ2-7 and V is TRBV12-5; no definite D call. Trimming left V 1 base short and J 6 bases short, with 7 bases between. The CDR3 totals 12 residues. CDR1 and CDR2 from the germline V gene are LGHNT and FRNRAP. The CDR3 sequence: CASGLEGIEQYF. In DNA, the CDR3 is TGTGCTAGTGGTTTGGAGGGAATCGAGCAGTACTTC.

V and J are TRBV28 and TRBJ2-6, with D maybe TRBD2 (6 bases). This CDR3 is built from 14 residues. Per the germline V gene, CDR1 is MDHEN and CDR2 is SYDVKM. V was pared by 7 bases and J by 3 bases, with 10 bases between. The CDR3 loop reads CASNREVGANVLTF. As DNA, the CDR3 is TGTGCCAGCAATAGGGAGGTTGGGGCCAACGTCCTGACTTTC.

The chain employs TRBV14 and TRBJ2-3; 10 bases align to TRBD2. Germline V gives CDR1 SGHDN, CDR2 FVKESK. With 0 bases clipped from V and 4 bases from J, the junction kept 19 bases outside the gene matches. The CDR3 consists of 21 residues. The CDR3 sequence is CASSQDPWRAGGPLGPDTQYF. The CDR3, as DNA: TGTGCCAGCAGCCAAGATCCCTGGAGAGCGGGAGGGCCTCTCGGCCCAGATACGCAGTATTTT.

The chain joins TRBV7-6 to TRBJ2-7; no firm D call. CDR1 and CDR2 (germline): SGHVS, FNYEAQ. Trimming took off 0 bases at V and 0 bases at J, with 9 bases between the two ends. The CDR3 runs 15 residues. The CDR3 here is CASSLAATSSYEQYF. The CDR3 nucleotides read TGTGCCAGCAGCTTAGCCGCTACCTCCTCCTACGAGCAGTACTTC.

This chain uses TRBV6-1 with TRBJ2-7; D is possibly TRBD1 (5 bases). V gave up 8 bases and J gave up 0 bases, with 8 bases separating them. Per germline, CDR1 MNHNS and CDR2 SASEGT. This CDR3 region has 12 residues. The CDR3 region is CASQGPSYEQYF. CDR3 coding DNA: TGTGCCAGCCAGGGTCCCTCCTACGAGCAGTACTTC.

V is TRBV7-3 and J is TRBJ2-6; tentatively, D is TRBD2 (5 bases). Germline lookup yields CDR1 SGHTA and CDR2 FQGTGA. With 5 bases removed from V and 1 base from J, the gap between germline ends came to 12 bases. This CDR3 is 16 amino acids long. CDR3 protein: CASSPSRESGANVLTF. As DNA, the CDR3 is TGTGCCAGCAGCCCAAGCCGGGAATCTGGGGCCAACGTCCTGACTTTC.

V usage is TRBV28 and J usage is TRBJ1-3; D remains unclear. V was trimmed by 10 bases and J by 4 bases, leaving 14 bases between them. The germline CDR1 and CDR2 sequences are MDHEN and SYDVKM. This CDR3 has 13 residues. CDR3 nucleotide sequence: TGTGCCACCCGGAGGGCGGCGGGAAACACCATATATTTT. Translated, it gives CATRRAAGNTIYF.

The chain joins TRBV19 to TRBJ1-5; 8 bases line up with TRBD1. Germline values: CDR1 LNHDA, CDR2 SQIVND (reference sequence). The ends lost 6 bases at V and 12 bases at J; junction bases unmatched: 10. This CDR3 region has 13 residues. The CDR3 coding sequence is TGTGCCAGTAGCCCACAGGGGGGTCTACGCCAGCATTTT. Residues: CASSPQGGLRQHF.

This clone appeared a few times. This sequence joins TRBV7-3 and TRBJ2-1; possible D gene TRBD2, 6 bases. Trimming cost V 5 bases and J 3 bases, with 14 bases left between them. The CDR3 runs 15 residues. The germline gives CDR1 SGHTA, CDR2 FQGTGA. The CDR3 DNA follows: TGTGCCAGCAGCCCATTAGCGGTCAACTACAATGAGCAGTTCTTC. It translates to CASSPLAVNYNEQFF.

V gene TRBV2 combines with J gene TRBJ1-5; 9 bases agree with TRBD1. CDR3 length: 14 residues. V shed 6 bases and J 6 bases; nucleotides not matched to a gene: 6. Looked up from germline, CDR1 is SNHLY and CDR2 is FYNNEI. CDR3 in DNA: TGTGCCAGCAGGGCAGGACAGGGGAGTCAGCCCCAGCATTTT. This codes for CASRAGQGSQPQHF.